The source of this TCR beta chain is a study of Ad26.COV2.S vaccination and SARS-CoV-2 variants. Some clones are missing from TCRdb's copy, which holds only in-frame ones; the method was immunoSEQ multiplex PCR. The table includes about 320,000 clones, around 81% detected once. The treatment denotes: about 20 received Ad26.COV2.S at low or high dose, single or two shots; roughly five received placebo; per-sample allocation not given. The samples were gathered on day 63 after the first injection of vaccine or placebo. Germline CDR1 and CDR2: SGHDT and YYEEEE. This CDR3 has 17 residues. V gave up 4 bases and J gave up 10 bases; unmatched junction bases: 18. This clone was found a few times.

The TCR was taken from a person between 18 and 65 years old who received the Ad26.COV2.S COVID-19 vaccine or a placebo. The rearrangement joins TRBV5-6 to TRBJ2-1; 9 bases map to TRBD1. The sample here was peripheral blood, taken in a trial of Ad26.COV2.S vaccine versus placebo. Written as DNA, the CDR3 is TGTGCCAGCAGCGGGGGGAGGTATGGGACAGGGATCTGGGAGCAGTTCTTC. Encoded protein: CASSGGRYGTGIWEQFF.